This T cell receptor beta chain comes out of a study of T cells after yellow fever vaccination. Across the study: For low cell numbers, libraries were made with SMART-Seq v4 Ultra Low Input. Study-wide points: Booster sampling recovered most clones from primary vaccination (96% CD4, roughly 88% CD8). Though weaker, the secondary response peaked faster, on day 5 versus 15.

Concerning this clonotype: Compared with germline, one end of the junction differs, possibly owing to a read error.

The CDR3 contains 14 residues. Template switching by 5'RACE produced TCR cDNA, adding a universal primer site and UMIs. TCRdb independently ran MiXCR on the 5' RACE reads; one entry per CDR3 protein. The sample shows tens of thousands of distinct CDR3 sequences, around 6.7% of them seen only once. The sequences come from CD8+ T cells not binding an NS4B(214-222) dextramer, sorted from PBMCs, collected about 41 days after the first yellow fever vaccination. The chain joins TRBV12-3 or TRBV12-4 to TRBJ1-5, with 9 bases aligning to TRBD1. The receptor was isolated from a man younger than 30 who received the YFV17D yellow fever vaccine. The CDR3 coding sequence is TGTGCCAGCAGGGCGACAGGGGGAAATCAGCACCAGCATTTT. Its translation is CASRATGGNQHQHF.